Listed below are T cell receptor beta chains from one sample, sequenced in a study of blood T cell repertoires in COVID-19. TCRdb keeps only in-frame clones here, not all; method: immunoSEQ multiplex PCR. The table has a few hundred thousand clones, 89% seen once. Material for sequencing was peripheral blood. These receptors were obtained from a man aged 50-59 years with acute or convalescent COVID-19. CDR3s include the opening cysteine and the closing phenylalanine or tryptophan. D genes are given only for firm matches. Clone sizes are given selectively: once, few, many, or a class where the clone is expanded.

V,J,size,D,DNA,CDR3
TRBV12-5,TRBJ1-6,-,TRBD1,TGTGCTAGTGCAGTTGGGACAGGAGGTTCACCCCTCCACTTT,CASAVGTGGSPLHF
TRBV7-2,TRBJ2-2,-,-,TGTGCCAGCAGCCTACAGGCGCTCACCGGGGAGCTGTTTTTT,CASSLQALTGELFF
TRBV6-5,TRBJ1-1,-,-,TGTGCCAGCAGTTACTCGAGAACAGGGATGGAAGCTTTCTTT,CASSYSRTGMEAFF
TRBV7-9,TRBJ1-4,-,-,TGTGCCAGCAGCTCTGAGGGTAGGGCTAATGAAAAACTGTTTTTT,CASSSEGRANEKLFF
TRBV6-6,TRBJ1-2,-,-,TGTGCCAGCAGTTACGGGGCCAGGGCGTCCTATGGCTACACCTTC,CASSYGARASYGYTF
TRBV5-6,TRBJ1-1,-,TRBD1,TGTGCCAGCAGCTTGGTTTTCCCGACAGGGGTGAACACTGAAGCTTTCTTT,CASSLVFPTGVNTEAFF
TRBV30,TRBJ1-5,-,TRBD1,TGTGCCTGGGGAACCGGACAGGGGGCCACAAGGGGCAATCAGCCCCAGCATTTT,CAWGTGQGATRGNQPQHF
TRBV11-1,TRBJ1-1,once,TRBD1,TGTGCCAGCAGCACCGGACAGGGGTGGAACACTGAAGCTTTCTTT,CASSTGQGWNTEAFF
TRBV4-2,TRBJ2-3,-,-,TGTGCCAGCAGCCAAGAAGAGTCCTTTCGAGGTACGCAGTATTTT,CASSQEESFRGTQYF
TRBV5-1,TRBJ1-2,once,TRBD1,TGCGCCAGCACCCCGGGACAGGGTAACTATGGCTACACCTTC,CASTPGQGNYGYTF
TRBV19,TRBJ2-5,-,TRBD2,TGTGCCAGTAGCGGGGGGGCACGGGAGACCCAGTACTTC,CASSGGARETQYF
TRBV3-1/TRBV3-2,TRBJ1-2,-,-,TGTGCCAGCAGCCAAGACACCAGGCGAACTAACTATGGCTACACCTTC,CASSQDTRRTNYGYTF
TRBV7-3,TRBJ2-1,-,TRBD1,TGTGCCAGCAGCCCCGGGACAGGGATCTCTAGGGATGAGCAGTTCTTC,CASSPGTGISRDEQFF
TRBV18,TRBJ1-2,-,TRBD1,TGTGCCAGCTCACCAGATACAGGGGTGGCTGGCTACACCTTC,CASSPDTGVAGYTF
TRBV2,TRBJ1-6,-,-,TGTGCCAGCATTGTGAGCTCCTATAATTCACCCCTCCACTTT,CASIVSSYNSPLHF
TRBV6-6,TRBJ2-3,-,-,TGTGCCAGCAGTTACCTAGCGCGGCCAGATACGCAGTATTTT,CASSYLARPDTQYF
TRBV2,TRBJ1-6,once,-,TGTGCCAGCAGTGAAGCGCGGACAGTGAATTCACCCCTCCACTTT,CASSEARTVNSPLHF
TRBV7-3,TRBJ2-2,-,TRBD1,TGTGCCAGCAGCCCCGACAGGGTTCCCGGGGAGCTGTTTTTT,CASSPDRVPGELFF
TRBV12-5,TRBJ1-4,-,TRBD1,TGTGCTAGTGGTTCCCGGGACAGGGGATTAGAACTGTTTTTT,CASGSRDRGLELFF
TRBV10-1,TRBJ2-3,-,TRBD2,TGCGCCAGCAGCCCTAGCGGGGTCACAGATACGCAGTATTTT,CASSPSGVTDTQYF
TRBV5-6,TRBJ2-5,-,-,TGTGCCAGCAGCCCCCTTTTGGAGACCCAGTACTTC,CASSPLLETQYF
TRBV7-3,TRBJ2-1,-,-,TGTGCCAGCAGCTCAGGGGGGCTGCTCAATGAGCAGTTCTTC,CASSSGGLLNEQFF
TRBV9,TRBJ2-3,-,-,TGTGCCAGCAGCGTAACCACTGCGAGCACAGATACGCAGTATTTT,CASSVTTASTDTQYF
TRBV5-1,TRBJ2-5,-,-,TGCGCCAGCAGCGCGATGGGAGTCCAAGAGACCCAGTACTTC,CASSAMGVQETQYF
TRBV18,TRBJ2-5,-,-,TGTGCCAGCTCACCACGACAGGACCACGCGGAGACCCAGTACTTC,CASSPRQDHAETQYF
TRBV9,TRBJ2-2,-,-,TGTGCCAGCAGCGTAGGAGGCACCGGGGAGCTGTTTTTT,CASSVGGTGELFF
TRBV6-5,TRBJ1-5,once,-,TGTGCCAGCAGGCTGAGACAGGAGGTTCAGCCCCAGCATTTT,CASRLRQEVQPQHF
TRBV9,TRBJ1-1,few,-,TGTGCCAGCAGCGTTAGGACAGAATCGACTGCTTTCTTT,CASSVRTESTAFF
TRBV5-1,TRBJ2-7,-,TRBD2,TGCGCCAGCAGCACCGGACTAGCGGGCACCTACGAGCAGTACTTC,CASSTGLAGTYEQYF
TRBV6-5,TRBJ2-2,once,-,TGTGCCAGCAGCTCCGGGGGGCAGGGAAACGGGGAGCTGTTTTTT,CASSSGGQGNGELFF
TRBV27,TRBJ1-5,-,-,TGTGCCAGCAGCTCCGGGAGAGCGAGCAATCAGCCCCAGCATTTT,CASSSGRASNQPQHF
TRBV4-2,TRBJ1-1,-,-,TGTGCCAGCAGCCAAGATTTTCGGGGAGGGAACACTGAAGCTTTCTTT,CASSQDFRGGNTEAFF
TRBV9,TRBJ2-3,-,-,TGTGCCAGCAGCGTATTGCAGGTTGGAACAGATACGCAGTATTTT,CASSVLQVGTDTQYF
TRBV3-1/TRBV3-2,TRBJ2-5,-,TRBD1,TGTGCCAGCAAGGGGACAGGGTTGGAGGAGACCCAGTACTTC,CASKGTGLEETQYF
TRBV4-1,TRBJ1-2,-,-,TGCGCCAGCAGCCAGTCCTACGACAGGCGAAACTATGGCTACACCTTC,CASSQSYDRRNYGYTF
TRBV18,TRBJ1-2,-,TRBD1,TGTGCCAGCTCATTGGACAGGGCCTACACCTTC,CASSLDRAYTF
TRBV28,TRBJ2-1,-,TRBD2,TGTGCCAGCAGTTCACCCAGCGGACTAGCGGGGGGTGAGCAGTTCTTC,CASSSPSGLAGGEQFF
TRBV5-4,TRBJ2-7,-,-,TGTGCCAGCAGCTTGGGGGGGCCCTCAGAGTACGAGCAGTACTTC,CASSLGGPSEYEQYF
TRBV11-2,TRBJ2-1,-,-,TGTGCCAGCAGCTGGGGGGACTCCTACAATGAGCAGTTCTTC,CASSWGDSYNEQFF
TRBV15,TRBJ1-1,few,-,TGTGCCACCAGCGGAGGGGGGGGCGAACCGAACACTGAAGCTTTCTTT,CATSGGGGEPNTEAFF
TRBV5-1,TRBJ1-5,once,-,TGCGCCAGCAGCCCGGCGGCAGGGTTTGATCAGCCCCAGCATTTT,CASSPAAGFDQPQHF
TRBV5-6,TRBJ1-5,-,TRBD1,TGTGCCAGCAGCTTGGCCGGGACAGGGGGTTCTAGCAATCAGCCCCAGCATTTT,CASSLAGTGGSSNQPQHF
TRBV6-1,TRBJ1-2,-,TRBD1,TGTGCCAGCAGTGAAGAATCGACAGGGTATCATGGCTACACCTTC,CASSEESTGYHGYTF
TRBV14,TRBJ2-5,once,-,TGTGCCAGCAGCCAAGGGGACACGGAGACCCAGTACTTC,CASSQGDTETQYF
TRBV29-1,TRBJ1-2,-,-,TGCAGCGTGGGGGCGGACTATGGCTACACCTTC,CSVGADYGYTF
TRBV7-8,TRBJ2-7,once,-,TGTGCCAGCACCCTTATCCCCGGGGGTAGGAGTTACGAGCAGTACTTC,CASTLIPGGRSYEQYF
TRBV5-1,TRBJ2-3,-,-,TGCGCCAGCAGCGGACCCACCACCGGGATGGGAGATACGCAGTATTTT,CASSGPTTGMGDTQYF
TRBV19,TRBJ1-1,-,TRBD1,TGTGCCACCCGGCCCCAGGGGGACACTGAAGCTTTCTTT,CATRPQGDTEAFF
TRBV27,TRBJ2-1,-,-,TGTGCCAGCAGTTTACTGGGGAGCTCCTACAATGAGCAGTTCTTC,CASSLLGSSYNEQFF
TRBV19,TRBJ2-1,-,-,TGTGCCAGTAGTACAGGGTGGGATGAGCAGTTCTTC,CASSTGWDEQFF
TRBV4-2,TRBJ2-7,-,TRBD1,TGTGCCAGCAGCCAAGCCGACAGGGCCGAGCAGTACTTC,CASSQADRAEQYF
TRBV3-1/TRBV3-2,TRBJ2-7,-,-,TGTGCCAGCAGCCAAGAAGGGGCAGGGAGGGAGCAGTACTTC,CASSQEGAGREQYF
TRBV19,TRBJ1-5,-,TRBD1,TGTGCCAGTAGTGCCGGGACAGGGGGCAATCAGCCCCAGCATTTT,CASSAGTGGNQPQHF